A single sample gave rise to the 17 T cell receptor beta chains below, sequenced in a study of T-cell reconstitution after alpha-beta-depleted transplantation in children. The library targeted TCRbeta and was prepared with unique molecular identifiers. TCRdb itself ran the PCR reads through MiXCR, one entry per CDR3 protein. The repertoire holds about 360,000 distinct CDR3 sequences, with 10% to 15% as singletons. The sequences come from PBMCs, collected from the stem cell graft. The receptors shown here come from a human donor who donated a stem cell graft to a child with Fanconi anemia.

Only a few counts were recorded for this clonotype. The genes are TRBV5-1 and TRBJ2-1, with TRBD2 identical over 14 bases. CDR1 is SGHRS and CDR2 is YFSETQ in the germline V gene. V dropped 4 bases and J dropped 4; count of bases not matched to a gene: 7. The CDR3 has 17 amino acids. The CDR3 region has the DNA TGCGCCAGCAGCCCTGGACTAGCGGGGGGAACTTACAATGAGCAGTTCTTC. This sequence encodes CASSPGLAGGTYNEQFF.

This clonotype was found many times. This chain links TRBV28 with TRBJ2-5; 7 bases line up with TRBD2. The germline V gene encodes CDR1 MDHEN and CDR2 SYDVKM. V was clipped by 3 bases and J by 5 bases; unmatched bases: 3. The CDR3 totals 13 residues. CDR3 in DNA: TGTGCCAGCAGTTTGGGAGGGTATGAGACCCAGTACTTC. Residues: CASSLGGYETQYF.

This clonotype has more than one count but fewer than ten. The rearrangement links TRBV6-2 or TRBV6-3 to TRBJ2-1, with D unclear. The length of the CDR3 is 15 residues. Per germline, CDR1 MNHEY and CDR2 SVGEGT. V was clipped by 2 bases and J by 0 bases, with 8 bases between them. The CDR3 loop reads CASSYRVSSYNEQFF. For the CDR3, the DNA is TGTGCCAGCAGTTACCGGGTGAGCTCCTACAATGAGCAGTTCTTC.

The genes are TRBV4-1 and TRBJ1-6; maybe TRBD1 (6 bases). V lost 0 bases and J lost 10, with 13 bases in between. The CDR3 is 15 residues long. CDR1 and CDR2 (germline): MGHRA, YSYEKL. CDR3 amino acids: CASSQEAQGLSPLHF. In DNA, the CDR3 is TGCGCCAGCAGCCAAGAGGCCCAGGGGCTATCACCCCTCCACTTT.

The chain has TRBV7-6 and TRBJ2-5, with D possibly matching TRBD1 (6 bases). The CDR3 has 12 residues. Germline V gene data show CDR1 as SGHVS and CDR2 as FNYEAQ. The V end was cut by 3 bases, the J end by 10 bases, with 12 bases between. The CDR3 sequence: CASSFYSGHQYF. The CDR3, as DNA: TGTGCCAGCAGCTTCTACTCGGGACACCAGTACTTC.

The chain recombines TRBV20-1 with TRBJ2-3; perhaps TRBD2 as D (6 bases). CDR3 length: 15 amino acids. The V end lost 4 bases, the J end lost 3 bases, and 17 bases lay between the germline ends. Germline CDR1 reads DFQATT; CDR2 reads SNEGSKA (reference sequence). This CDR3 is CSANRRGPQTDTQYF. As DNA, the CDR3 is TGCAGTGCTAATAGGAGGGGTCCGCAGACAGATACGCAGTATTTT.

This clonotype turned up a few times. This chain links TRBV5-1 with TRBJ2-5; 7 bases are a match to TRBD1. Germline V gene lookup returns CDR1 SGHRS and CDR2 YFSETQ. The length of the CDR3 is 14 residues. V trimming: 4 bases; J trimming: 1 base; junction bases outside the gene matches: 4. As DNA, the CDR3 is TGCGCCAGCAGCGACGGGACAGTCCAAGAGACCCAGTACTTC. Translating gives CASSDGTVQETQYF.

The chain carries TRBV12-3 or TRBV12-4 and TRBJ1-2; 10 bases line up with TRBD1. The CDR3 is 15 residues long. V trimming: 6 bases; J trimming: 4 bases; junction bases outside the gene matches: 8. The CDR3 bases are TGTGCCAGCAGAGAGACAGGGGGCGCATCCTATGGCTACACCTTC. Its translation is CASRETGGASYGYTF.

The chain uses TRBV20-1 and TRBJ1-3; weak D call: TRBD1 (5 bases). V was cut by 2 bases and J by 0 bases, with 11 bases left in between. The CDR3 totals 15 residues. Germline V gene lookup returns CDR1 DFQATT and CDR2 SNEGSKA (reference sequence). CDR3 protein: CSARRGTLSGNTIYF. The CDR3 region has the DNA TGCAGTGCTAGACGTGGGACCCTCTCTGGAAACACCATATATTTT.

Many counts were recorded for this clonotype. This chain uses TRBV2 with TRBJ1-1, with D possibly TRBD1 on 5 matching bases. The CDR3 runs 13 residues. Trimming left V 6 bases short and J 5 bases short, with 13 bases between. CDR1 is SNHLY, CDR2 FYNNEI, per germline. CDR3 region: CASSYSTGTEAFF. CDR3 nucleotide sequence: TGTGCCAGCAGCTACTCTACAGGAACTGAAGCTTTCTTT.

V and J are TRBV29-1 and TRBJ2-7; 12 nucleotides agree with TRBD1. Trimming removed 4 bases from V and 6 bases from J; junction bases left unmatched: 1. The CDR3 runs to 12 residues. Germline V lookup: CDR1 SQVTM, CDR2 ANQGSEA. The CDR3 protein is CSVGDRGLEQYF. The CDR3 DNA reads TGCAGCGTTGGGGACAGGGGGCTCGAGCAGTACTTC.

This clonotype was seen a few times. The chain combines TRBV7-9 with TRBJ1-4; 7 nucleotides line up with TRBD1. Germline assignment: CDR1 SEHNR and CDR2 FQNEAQ (reference sequence). V lost 4 bases and J lost 7; bases outside the gene matches: 12. The CDR3 is made up of 16 amino acids. The CDR3 here is CASSSDQGGDVEKLFF. In nucleotides, the CDR3 is TGTGCCAGCAGCTCCGACCAGGGGGGGGACGTTGAAAAACTGTTTTTT.

Many counts were recorded for this clonotype. J is TRBJ2-1 and V is TRBV5-1; D gene ambiguous. V dropped 0 bases and J dropped 1 base, with 11 bases sitting between them. Germline loops: CDR1 SGHRS, CDR2 YFSETQ. The CDR3 extends over 16 amino acids. The chain's CDR3 is CASSLAGKESYNEQFF. CDR3 in DNA: TGCGCCAGCAGCTTGGCCGGTAAGGAGTCCTACAATGAGCAGTTCTTC. The full variable domain, in which reference TRBV5-1 and TRBJ2-1 provide the parts outside the CDR3, is KAGVTQTPRYLIKTRGQQVTLSCSPISGHRSVSWYQQTPGQGLQFLFEYFSETQRNKGNFPGRFSGRQFSNSRSEMNVSTLELGDSALYLCASSLAGKESYNEQFFGPGTRLTVL.

The chain is built from TRBV12-3 or TRBV12-4 and TRBJ2-5; D is undetermined. The CDR3 consists of 14 residues. Deletions cut 4 bases from V and 5 bases from J, with 14 bases between. The CDR3 bases are TGTGCCAGCAGTTCTCGGCTATTACGGGAGACCCAGTACTTC. Translation: CASSSRLLRETQYF.

A few counts support this clonotype. This chain connects TRBV9 to TRBJ2-2; a weak D match, TRBD2 (5 bases). The CDR3 covers 16 residues. Germline V gene lookup returns CDR1 SGDLS and CDR2 YYNGEE. The V end lost 4 bases, the J end lost 0 bases, and 13 bases lay between the germline ends. The CDR3 loop is CASSPQSSANTGELFF. CDR3 coding DNA: TGTGCCAGCAGCCCCCAAAGTAGCGCGAACACCGGGGAGCTGTTTTTT.

This clonotype has a count of ten or more. This chain uses TRBV20-1 with TRBJ1-5, with a tentative D call TRBD1 (6 bases). The V gene's germline CDR1 is DFQATT and CDR2 SNEGSKA (reference sequence). With 1 base removed from V and 4 bases from J, the gap between germline ends came to 8 bases. The CDR3 is 13 residues long. The CDR3 loop reads CSARGGQNQPQHF. CDR3 DNA: TGCAGTGCTAGAGGTGGACAGAATCAGCCCCAGCATTTT.

In regard to this clonotype: Since no conserved phenylalanine or tryptophan closes the CDR3, a read error is the likely cause. This chain uses TRBV20-1 with TRBJ1-6; D remains unclear. Trimming removed 3 bases from V and 0 bases from J, with 12 bases in between. The CDR3 extends over 16 amino acids. The germline gives CDR1 DFQATT, CDR2 SNEGSKA (reference sequence). CDR3 nucleotides: TGCAGTGCTAGGGTGGGTAGGAGCTCCTATAATTCACCCCTCCACTAT. Translated, it gives CSARVGRSSYNSPLHY.